The entry below gives a single T cell receptor (beta chain) sequence along with its context. Its antigen is not yet known. No qualities accompany the bases; no much larger clone lies one base away. The cysteine opens and the phenylalanine closes a CDR3 of 16 amino acids. The CDR3 DNA has 48 bases and is translated from base 1. From a lookup of the germline V gene, CDR1 and CDR2 are SGHDT and YYEEEE. V loses 3 bases at its end and J loses 0 bases; junction bases beyond the gene matches: 7. Donors formed part of the validation cohort, which comprised 95 to 150 subjects and was distinct from the first cohort of 666 subjects. The data were obtained in a study of cytomegalovirus exposure and HLA in healthy donors (dated by TCRdb to about 2017). Some background on the complete study: A later analysis indicated that the roughly 120 validation repertoires were generated on the platform also employed for the roughly 720 repertoires of the first cohort. The study was designed to test whether signatures of past pathogen exposure could be identified by cataloging public T cell receptors. To predict cytomegalovirus infection status, the study combined high-throughput TCR immunosequencing, statistical association of individual TCRs with disease status, and machine learning. Along with the approximately 650-subject first cohort, a separate validation cohort of 120 different subjects was used.

General findings and caveats noted by the study authors: Of the cluster scores, 85% to 95% were above 0 in a later analysis, which found that TCRs clustered in the first cohort also tended to co-occur in the 120 or so validation repertoires. All 130 or so repertoires were used to score co-occurrence in the validation cohort in a later analysis, because that analysis had no HLA typing for the cohort. The authors suggested that the approach could potentially be extended to other disease states and immunological phenotypes. Three of the identified cytomegalovirus-associated TCR beta chains were confirmed in vitro to be specific for cytomegalovirus antigens. Most TCR sequences were observed very rarely across donors, whereas some public TCRs were present in many individuals. The study gave a list of about 160 TCR beta chains associated with cytomegalovirus. In both the original and validation cohorts, the classifier was reported to diagnose cytomegalovirus status with high specificity and sensitivity.

The library was prepared using the immunoSEQ multiplex PCR assay. As for the authors' bioinformatics: A statistical classification framework was developed to diagnose cytomegalovirus status using the catalog of TCR beta chain sequences. TCRdb limited this immuneACCESS table to in-frame rearrangements with V and J called. A share of clones is missing; checked studies link under half to unresolved V genes, and the rest is unexplained. Clone size and the V and J calls come from that table; the DNA yielded D and trimming. This sample is represented by about 160,000 clones; roughly 91% of them were singletons. 3.5% to 4.5% of the sample comes from the top ten.

Sequenced: PBMCs. This clonotype was sampled from a man aged 18 to 30 in good health and CMV-seropositive. The chain was built from TRBV5-6 and TRBJ2-5, with 8 junctional bases fitting TRBD1. Here is the DNA: TGTGCCAGCAGCTACTCGGGACAGGCCCACCAAGAGACCCAGTACTTC. This sequence encodes CASSYSGQAHQETQYF.